The entry below describes one TCR beta chain. What it binds is not known. Germline CDR1 and CDR2: SGHTA and FQGTGA. The V segment lost 5 bases and the J segment 7 bases; nucleotides outside the gene matches: 5. The CDR3 length is 15 residues. This record comes from a study of T cell responses to AZD1222 COVID-19 vaccine. The study's findings and limits: Among AZD1222 vaccinees, only five or six were seropositive at baseline. Scientists sampled the repertoires only once the peak T cell response had passed. Reportedly, nearly half the spike-specific TCRs target unmutated variant regions.

TCRdb's table, derived via immunoSEQ multiplex PCR, lists solely in-frame clones and lacks some. The data contain approximately 110,000 clones, around nine tenths of them singletons. The chain links TRBV7-3 to TRBJ2-2; 12 bases map to TRBD2. This receptor was taken from an adult in good health. The sample consisted of peripheral blood, taken on day 0 of AZD1222 vaccination. For the CDR3, the DNA is TGTGCCAGCAGCCCGGGACTAGCGGGTGTCGGGGAGCTGTTTTTT. This codes for CASSPGLAGVGELFF.